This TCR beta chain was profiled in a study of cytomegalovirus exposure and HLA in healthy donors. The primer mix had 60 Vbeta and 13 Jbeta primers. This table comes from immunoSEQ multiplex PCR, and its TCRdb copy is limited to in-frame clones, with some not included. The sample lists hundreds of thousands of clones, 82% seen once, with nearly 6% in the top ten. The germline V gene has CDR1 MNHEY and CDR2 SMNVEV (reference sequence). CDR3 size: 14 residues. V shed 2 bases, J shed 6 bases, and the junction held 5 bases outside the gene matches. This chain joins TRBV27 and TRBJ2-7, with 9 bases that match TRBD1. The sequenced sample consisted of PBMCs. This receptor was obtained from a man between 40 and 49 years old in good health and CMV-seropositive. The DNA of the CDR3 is TGTGCCAGCAGTTTAAACAGGGGGCTGGGCGAGCAGTACGTC. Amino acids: CASSLNRGLGEQYV.